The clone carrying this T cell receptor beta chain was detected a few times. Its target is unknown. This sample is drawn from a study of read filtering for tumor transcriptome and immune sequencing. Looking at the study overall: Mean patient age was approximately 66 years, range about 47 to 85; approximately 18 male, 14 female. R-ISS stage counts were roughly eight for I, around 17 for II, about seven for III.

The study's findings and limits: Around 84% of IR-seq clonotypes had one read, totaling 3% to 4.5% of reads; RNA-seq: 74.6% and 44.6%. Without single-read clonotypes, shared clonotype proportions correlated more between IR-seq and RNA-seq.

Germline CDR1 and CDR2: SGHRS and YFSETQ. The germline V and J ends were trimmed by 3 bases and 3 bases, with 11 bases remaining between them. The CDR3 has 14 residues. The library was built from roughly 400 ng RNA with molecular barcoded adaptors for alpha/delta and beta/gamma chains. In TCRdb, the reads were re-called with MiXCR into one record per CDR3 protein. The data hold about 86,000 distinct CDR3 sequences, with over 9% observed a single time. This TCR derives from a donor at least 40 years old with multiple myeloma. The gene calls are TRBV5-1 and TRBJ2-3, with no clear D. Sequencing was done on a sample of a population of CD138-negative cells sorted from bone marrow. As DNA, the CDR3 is TGCGCCAGCAGCTATACAGCCAGAACAGATACGCAGTATTTT. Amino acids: CASSYTARTDTQYF.